This TCR beta chain was sequenced in a study of blood T cell repertoires in COVID-19. For the study at large: The study drew acute and convalescent COVID-19 samples from the United States, Italy and Spain.

Sequencing used immunoSEQ multiplex PCR; TCRdb keeps in-frame clones, though not all of them. The data show fewer than 200,000 clones, about 85% seen once. This CDR3 region has 13 residues. V shed 5 bases, J shed 9 bases, and the junction held 8 bases outside the gene matches. Germline V CDR1 and CDR2: LNHDA, SQIVND (reference sequence). This chain uses TRBV19 with TRBJ2-5; 8 nucleotides match TRBD1. The TCR originated in a woman aged 80 or older with acute or convalescent COVID-19. Sequencing was carried out using peripheral blood. The CDR3: CASSPDRGKAQYF. In nucleotides, the CDR3 is TGTGCCAGTAGTCCCGACAGGGGAAAGGCCCAGTACTTC.